Ten or more counts support the clone carrying this T cell receptor (beta chain). This CDR3 has 13 amino acids. Germline V gene lookup returns CDR1 MNHEY and CDR2 SVGAGI. J lost 9 bases, V lost 3 bases, and 5 bases had no gene match. This entry belongs to a study of T-cell reconstitution after alpha-beta-depleted transplantation in children. Unique molecular identifiers tagged the TCRbeta library. MiXCR, run by TCRdb on the PCR reads, gives a single entry per CDR3 protein. The data contain approximately 340,000 distinct CDR3 sequences, 10% of them singletons. The sequence came from a human donor who donated a stem cell graft to a child with acute lymphoblastic leukemia. The material sequenced was PBMCs from the stem cell graft donor, taken from the stem cell graft. V is TRBV6-5 and J is TRBJ2-1; 7 bases fit TRBD1. Written as DNA, the CDR3 is TGTGCCAGCAGTTATAACCCAGGGGGTGAGCAGTTCTTC. Its protein is CASSYNPGGEQFF.